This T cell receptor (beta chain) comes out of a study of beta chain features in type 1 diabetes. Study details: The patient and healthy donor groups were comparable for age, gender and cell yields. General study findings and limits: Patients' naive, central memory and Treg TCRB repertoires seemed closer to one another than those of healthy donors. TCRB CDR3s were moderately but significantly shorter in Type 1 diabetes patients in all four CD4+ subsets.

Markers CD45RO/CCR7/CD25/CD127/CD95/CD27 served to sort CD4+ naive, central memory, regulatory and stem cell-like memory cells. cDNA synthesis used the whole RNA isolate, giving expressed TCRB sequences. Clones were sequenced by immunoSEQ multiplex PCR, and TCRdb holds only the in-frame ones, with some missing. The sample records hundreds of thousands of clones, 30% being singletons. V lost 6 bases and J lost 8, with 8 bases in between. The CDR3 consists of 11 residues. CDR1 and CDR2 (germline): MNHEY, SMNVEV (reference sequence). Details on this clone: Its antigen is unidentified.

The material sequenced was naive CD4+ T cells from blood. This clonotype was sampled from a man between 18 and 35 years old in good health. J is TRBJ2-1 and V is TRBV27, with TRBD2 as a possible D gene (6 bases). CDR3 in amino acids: CASRRDYEQFF. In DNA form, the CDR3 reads TGTGCCAGCAGACGGGACTATGAGCAGTTCTTC.